This is a list of T cell receptor beta chains from one sample in a study of human T cells and chemical hapten exposure. TCRdb ran MiXCR on the RACE reads and lists one entry per CDR3 protein. The table lists about 46,000 distinct CDR3 sequences, 3.5% to 4.5% of them singletons. Sequenced sample: whole blood. These receptors all come from a female donor in good health. Some clones in this sample may be carry-over from other donors' samples. Each CDR3 is given with its conserved first and last residue. A D gene is named only where the DNA matches it firmly. Clone size is stated in some rows and not others, as once, few, many or a class when expanded.

many | TRBJ2-5 | TRBD2 | TRBV27 | CASSLSPSSGGQETQYF | TGTGCCAGCAGTTTATCCCCGTCGTCGGGGGGACAAGAGACCCAGTACTTC
many | TRBJ1-1 | - | TRBV10-3 | CAISESSKVSEAFF | TGTGCCATCAGTGAGTCATCGAAGGTTTCTGAAGCTTTCTTT
few | TRBJ1-2 | - | TRBV12-3/TRBV12-4 | CASTPALGYGYTF | TGTGCCAGCACCCCCGCTTTAGGCTATGGCTACACCTTC
many | TRBJ2-3 | - | TRBV3-1 | CASSQGRGRDTQYF | TGTGCCAGCAGCCAAGGACGGGGGAGAGATACGCAGTATTTT
- | TRBJ2-5 | - | TRBV5-1 | CASSLKARAAEDKETQYF | TGCGCCAGCAGCTTGAAGGCGCGTGCGGCGGAAGATAAAGAGACCCAGTACTTC
many | TRBJ1-2 | - | TRBV20-1 | CSARVVQGFYGYTF | TGCAGTGCTAGAGTAGTCCAGGGGTTCTATGGCTACACCTTC
many | TRBJ2-4 | TRBD2 | TRBV4-2 | CASSQFVPGLANPLAKNIQYF | TGTGCCAGCAGCCAATTCGTTCCGGGACTAGCAAACCCCTTAGCCAAAAACATTCAGTACTTC
many | TRBJ1-2 | - | TRBV5-1 | CASSLGGVANYGYTF | TGCGCCAGCAGCCTCGGGGGTGTCGCTAACTATGGCTACACCTTC
many | TRBJ2-7 | - | TRBV12-3/TRBV12-4 | CASSLLGGPYEQYF | TGTGCCAGCAGTTTGTTGGGTGGCCCCTACGAGCAGTACTTC
many | TRBJ2-4 | - | TRBV6-1 | CAISPRTGLQYF | TGTGCCATATCCCCTAGGACGGGGCTTCAGTACTTC
- | TRBJ2-1 | TRBD2 | TRBV12-3/TRBV12-4 | CASSRLAGGLDEQFF | TGTGCCAGCAGCCGACTAGCGGGGGGGCTCGATGAGCAGTTCTTC
many | TRBJ1-5 | - | TRBV6-2/TRBV6-3 | CASRKGLPNQPQHF | TGTGCCAGCAGGAAGGGTCTTCCCAATCAGCCCCAGCATTTT
many | TRBJ2-5 | TRBD1 | TRBV6-1 | CASSETAGGETQYF | TGTGCCAGCAGTGAAACGGCAGGGGGAGAGACCCAGTACTTC
- | TRBJ2-3 | - | TRBV29-1 | CSVEAAGGRDTQYF | TGCAGCGTTGAAGCCGCCGGGGGACGGGATACGCAGTATTTT
many | TRBJ2-7 | - | TRBV20-1 | CSAPRAYEQYF | TGCAGTGCTCCCCGGGCCTACGAGCAGTACTTC
many | TRBJ2-7 | TRBD1 | TRBV18 | CASSLSGTGYYEQYF | TGTGCCAGCTCACTCTCCGGGACAGGGTACTACGAGCAGTACTTC
many | TRBJ1-1 | - | TRBV6-8 | CASSYSVGSEAFF | TGTGCCAGCAGTTACTCGGTGGGCTCTGAAGCTTTCTTT
many | TRBJ1-1 | - | TRBV11-2 | CASSLAADLKAFF | TGTGCCAGCAGCTTAGCTGCGGACCTGAAAGCTTTCTTT
many | TRBJ1-3 | TRBD1 | TRBV4-3 | CASSQELIDRGQGNTIYF | TGCGCCAGCAGCCAAGAACTAATAGACAGGGGGCAAGGAAACACCATATATTTT
many | TRBJ1-4 | - | TRBV20-1 | CSVPRGNEKLFF | TGCAGTGTTCCCAGGGGAAATGAAAAACTGTTTTTT
- | TRBJ1-1 | - | TRBV4-3 | CASSQEGGADTEAFF | TGCGCCAGCAGCCAAGAGGGGGGCGCGGACACTGAAGCTTTCTTT
many | TRBJ1-1 | - | TRBV29-1 | CSGGGGMNTEAFF | TGCAGCGGTGGGGGCGGGATGAACACTGAAGCTTTCTTT
few | TRBJ1-1 | TRBD1 | TRBV10-3 | CAISSQGINTEAFF | TGTGCCATCAGCTCACAGGGGATCAACACTGAAGCTTTCTTT
few | TRBJ2-4 | - | TRBV6-6 | CASTASKNIQYF | TGTGCCAGCACAGCGTCCAAAAACATTCAGTACTTC
few | TRBJ2-1 | - | TRBV5-4 | CASSFPENNEQFF | TGTGCCAGCAGCTTCCCAGAGAACAATGAGCAGTTCTTC
many | TRBJ2-1 | - | TRBV7-6 | CASSLMAGKFYNEQFF | TGTGCCAGCAGCTTAATGGCGGGGAAATTCTACAATGAGCAGTTCTTC
many | TRBJ2-2 | - | TRBV4-2 | CASSQDAAGPPYTGELFF | TGTGCCAGCAGCCAAGATGCGGCTGGGCCTCCGTACACCGGGGAGCTGTTTTTT
many | TRBJ1-6 | - | TRBV5-1 | CASSPRNLPLHF | TGCGCCAGCAGCCCCCGCAATTTGCCCCTCCACTTT
many | TRBJ2-4 | - | TRBV27 | CASSSLLGGFDKNIQYF | TGTGCCAGCAGTTCCCTCTTAGGGGGGTTCGACAAAAACATTCAGTACTTC
many | TRBJ1-1 | - | TRBV2 | CASVGGLGDGEAFF | TGTGCCAGCGTCGGTGGACTGGGGGATGGTGAAGCTTTCTTT
many | TRBJ1-5 | - | TRBV27 | CASNPDSSLNQPQHF | TGTGCCAGCAACCCGGACAGCTCCCTAAATCAGCCCCAGCATTTT
many | TRBJ1-2 | - | TRBV20-1 | CSATPLDRTINYGYTF | TGCAGTGCTACTCCCTTAGACAGAACTATTAACTATGGCTACACCTTC
many | TRBJ2-3 | - | TRBV7-2 | CASSPGTGSSTDTQYF | TGTGCCAGCAGCCCAGGGACTGGGTCTAGCACAGATACGCAGTATTTT
many | TRBJ1-2 | TRBD1 | TRBV20-1 | CSARVTGATYGYTF | TGCAGTGCTAGAGTGACAGGGGCAACGTATGGCTACACCTTC
many | TRBJ1-5 | - | TRBV2 | CASSETERALLNQPQHF | TGTGCCAGCAGTGAAACGGAGAGGGCGCTTCTCAATCAGCCCCAGCATTTT
many | TRBJ1-6 | TRBD1 | TRBV7-2 | CASSLVPGTGNSPLHF | TGTGCCAGCAGCTTAGTCCCCGGGACAGGGAATTCACCCCTCCACTTT
many | TRBJ2-2 | - | TRBV10-3 | CASGGTGLDRVAGELFF | TGTGCCTCGGGAGGGACAGGGCTAGATAGAGTCGCCGGGGAGCTGTTTTTT
many | TRBJ1-1 | - | TRBV3-1 | CASSQTDGRNTEAFF | TGTGCCAGCAGCCAGACGGACGGTAGAAACACTGAAGCTTTCTTT
many | TRBJ2-6 | - | TRBV12-3/TRBV12-4 | CASSFRSNSGANVLTF | TGTGCCAGCAGTTTCCGGTCAAACTCTGGGGCCAACGTCCTGACTTTC
many | TRBJ1-2 | - | TRBV2 | CASSEAVVNYGYTF | TGTGCCAGCAGTGAAGCGGTAGTGAACTATGGCTACACCTTC
many | TRBJ2-2 | - | TRBV12-3/TRBV12-4 | CASSSSLAGELFF | TGTGCCAGCAGTTCCTCCCTGGCCGGGGAGCTGTTTTTT